This TCR beta chain was identified in a study of cytomegalovirus exposure and HLA in healthy donors. Study-level background: According to later analysis, the same platform produced the 120 validation and several hundred first-cohort repertoires.

The donors belonged to the roughly 110-subject validation cohort, separate from the approximately 700-subject first cohort. TCRdb's table, derived via immunoSEQ multiplex PCR, lists solely in-frame clones and lacks some. The repertoire holds some 320,000 clones, with around 90% as singletons. Overall study results and limits: A few of the chains that were CMV-associated were confirmed in vitro to be specific for CMV antigens. One later analysis, an examination of the 120 validation repertoires, found that first-cohort TCR clusters tended to co-occur in them.

CDR3 length equals 14 residues. V lost 5 bases, J lost 6 bases, and 17 bases lay in between. Germline V CDR1 and CDR2: MDHEN, SYDVKM. A remark on this clone: Its antigen is not identified.

The source is a woman in her 30s in good health and CMV-seropositive. This rearrangement joins TRBV28 to TRBJ2-7; a possible D gene is TRBD1 (7 bases). The sequencing input was PBMCs. The CDR3 DNA reads TGTGCCAGCAGTACGAGCAGGGGGGAGGCCGAGCAGTACTTC. Amino acids: CASSTSRGEAEQYF.